The present T cell receptor (beta chain) was sequenced within a study of tumor and adjacent non-tumor tissue in lung cancer listed by TCRdb under 2018. For the study in its entirety: By cancer type, the cohort comprised approximately twelve adenocarcinoma patients, a couple of squamous cell carcinoma patients and 1 small cell lung cancer patient. The study compared bulk TCRbeta repertoires from lung tumor tissue and matched distant non-tumor lung tissue of over 13 lung cancer patients. Ages among the 15 or so patients ranged from about 31 to 80 years, there were roughly 10 men and 5 women, and disease was at TNM stage I to III. Approximately 31 paired specimens, one tumor and one normal lung sample per patient, were profiled by TCRbeta CDR3 sequencing. Sequencing produced about 130,000,000 productive TCRbeta reads in total, an average of approximately 4 million reads per sample.

The paper's findings and limits, for the study overall: Because peripheral blood was not sequenced, blood TCRbeta repertoires in the lung cancer patients of the study were not examined. Neither the sequencing platform nor unique molecular identifiers are named or mentioned anywhere in the methods. Tumor tissue showed significantly higher TCR diversity (inverse Simpson) than normal lung tissue, at 431.37 vs 166.20 (P = 0.0075, Mann-Whitney U test). In normal lung, the top 100 clones accounted for a significantly larger cumulative share of the repertoire than in tumor tissue. The cohort had only about 16 patients, and the authors noted that larger samples and more detailed clinical data are needed. Younger patients had significantly higher TCR diversity, and higher tumor TCR diversity was associated with shorter overall and disease-free survival.

Libraries were constructed by multiplex PCR. The run used an Illumina HiSeq 2500. Following protocols modified from ARM-PCR, the researchers constructed TCRbeta libraries through three rounds of nested PCR with primers (Table S4). Before sequencing, PCR products of 200-500 bp were excised from the gel and purified with the QIAquick gel extraction kit. As for the authors' bioinformatics: Reads were cleaned with Trimmomatic, merged with FLASH into complete CDR3 sequences, and assigned to V(D)J germline segments with MiTCR. VDJtools was used to compute clonal diversity as the inverse Simpson's index. In-frame sequences lacking a premature stop codon were counted as productive reads. TCRdb reanalyzed the raw reads on its own, using fastp at Q25 for trimming and MiXCR for clone calling, and kept in-frame beta chains. Rows are unified per CDR3 protein, each entry keeping the most common DNA and genes. These V and J calls rely on TCRdb rather than the paper's analysis. The sample records approximately 140,000 distinct CDR3 sequences, around 61% of which are singletons. The ten largest clones capture 18% of the sample.

RNA was isolated from bulk unsorted tissue, and RNA quality was assessed with a NanoDrop ND-1000 and an Agilent 2100. Newly diagnosed lung cancer patients without prior chemotherapy who had been admitted for thoracic surgery in China between August and November 2014 were enrolled as donors. Patients who had received previous radiotherapy or chemotherapy, or who had another concurrent cancer, were excluded from the study. Surgical tissue pieces of about 1-2 cm3 were preserved in RNAlater solution and were kept at -80 degrees C until use. The germline V gene provides CDR1 ENHRY and CDR2 SYGVKD. From the cysteine up to the phenylalanine, the CDR3 has a length of 13 residues. The CDR3 DNA has 39 bases and is translated from base 1. Deletion took 0 bases off V and 5 bases off J, with a span of 7 bases between the germline ends. This clonotype was counted many times. There is no known antigen for this receptor. No much larger clone is present one base from it, and per-base qualities are unavailable.

The sample comprised lung tumor tissue. This receptor was obtained from a man aged 60 to 69 with small cell lung cancer. The chain links TRBV10-3 with TRBJ2-5; the D gene lacks a confident call. The sequence in DNA is TGTGCCATCAGTGAGTCGGTAGCTGAGACCCAGTACTTC. Translated, it reads CAISESVAETQYF.